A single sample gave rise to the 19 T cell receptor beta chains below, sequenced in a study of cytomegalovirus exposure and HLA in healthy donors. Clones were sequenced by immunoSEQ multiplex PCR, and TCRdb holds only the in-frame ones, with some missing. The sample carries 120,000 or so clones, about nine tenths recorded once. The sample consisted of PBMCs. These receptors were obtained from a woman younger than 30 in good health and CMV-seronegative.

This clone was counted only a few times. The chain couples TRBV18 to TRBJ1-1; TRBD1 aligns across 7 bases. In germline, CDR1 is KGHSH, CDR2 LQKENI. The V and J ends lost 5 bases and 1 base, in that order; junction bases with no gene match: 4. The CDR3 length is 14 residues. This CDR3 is CASSEGTANTEAFF. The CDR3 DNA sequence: TGTGCCAGCTCAGAGGGGACAGCGAACACTGAAGCTTTCTTT.

CDR3 sequence (DNA): TGTGCCAGCAGTCCCGGACTAGCGGAGGGTAGCGAGCAGTACTTC. Protein sequence: CASSPGLAEGSEQYF. The chain joins TRBV27 to TRBJ2-7; 10 bases fit TRBD2. This CDR3 has 15 residues. Germline V lookup: CDR1 MNHEY, CDR2 SMNVEV (reference sequence). The V gene end was trimmed by 5 bases and the J gene end by 6 bases; junction bases not matched to a gene: 10.

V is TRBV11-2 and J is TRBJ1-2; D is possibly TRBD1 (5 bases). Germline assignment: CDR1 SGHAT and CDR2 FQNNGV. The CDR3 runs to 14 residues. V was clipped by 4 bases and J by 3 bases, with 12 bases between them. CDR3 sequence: CASSSNAGYYGYTF. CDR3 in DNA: TGTGCCAGCAGCTCTAATGCAGGGTACTATGGCTACACCTTC.

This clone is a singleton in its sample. The CDR3 DNA reads TGTGCCAGCAATCAGGGGGGCCCTGGAAACACCATATATTTT. Its translation is CASNQGGPGNTIYF. The V gene is TRBV6-1, the J gene TRBJ1-3; 7 bases align to TRBD1. This CDR3 comprises 14 residues. The V gene end was trimmed by 7 bases and the J gene end by 2 bases; junction bases not matched to a gene: 5. Germline V gives CDR1 MNHNS, CDR2 SASEGT.

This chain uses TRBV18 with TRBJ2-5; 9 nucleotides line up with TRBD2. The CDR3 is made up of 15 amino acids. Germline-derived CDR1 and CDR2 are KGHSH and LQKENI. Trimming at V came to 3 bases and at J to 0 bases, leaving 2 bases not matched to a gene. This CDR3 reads CASSPLAGYQETQYF. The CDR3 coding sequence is TGTGCCAGCTCACCGCTAGCGGGGTACCAAGAGACCCAGTACTTC.

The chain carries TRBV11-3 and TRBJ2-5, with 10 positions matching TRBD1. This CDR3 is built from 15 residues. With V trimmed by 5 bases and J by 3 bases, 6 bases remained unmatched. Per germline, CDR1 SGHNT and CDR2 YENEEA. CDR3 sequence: CASSLRDRGKETQYF. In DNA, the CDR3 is TGTGCCAGCAGCCTCCGGGACAGGGGTAAAGAGACCCAGTACTTC.

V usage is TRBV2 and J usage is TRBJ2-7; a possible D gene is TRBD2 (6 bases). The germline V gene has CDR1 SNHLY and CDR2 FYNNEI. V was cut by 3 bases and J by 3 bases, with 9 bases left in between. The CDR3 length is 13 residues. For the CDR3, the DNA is TGTGCCAGCAGTGATGGACTAATCTACGAGCAGTACTTC. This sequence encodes CASSDGLIYEQYF.

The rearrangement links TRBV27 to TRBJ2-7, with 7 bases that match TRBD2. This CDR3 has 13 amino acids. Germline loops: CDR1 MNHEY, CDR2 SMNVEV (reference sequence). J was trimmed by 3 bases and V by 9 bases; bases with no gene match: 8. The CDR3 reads CASARGSYYEQYF. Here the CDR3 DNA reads TGTGCCAGTGCGCGGGGGAGTTACTACGAGCAGTACTTC.

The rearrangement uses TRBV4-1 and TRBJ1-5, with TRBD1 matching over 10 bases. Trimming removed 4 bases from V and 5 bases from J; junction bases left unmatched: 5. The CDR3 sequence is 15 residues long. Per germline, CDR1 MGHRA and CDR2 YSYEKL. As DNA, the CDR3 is TGCGCCAGCAGCCCGATGGGGACAGGGGATCAGCCCCAGCATTTT. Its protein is CASSPMGTGDQPQHF.

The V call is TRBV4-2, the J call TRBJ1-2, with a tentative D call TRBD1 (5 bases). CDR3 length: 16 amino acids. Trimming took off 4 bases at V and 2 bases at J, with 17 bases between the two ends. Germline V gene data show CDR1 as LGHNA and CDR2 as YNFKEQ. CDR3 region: CASSPGLRGDNYGYTF. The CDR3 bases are TGTGCCAGCAGCCCAGGTCTTCGGGGGGACAACTATGGCTACACCTTC.

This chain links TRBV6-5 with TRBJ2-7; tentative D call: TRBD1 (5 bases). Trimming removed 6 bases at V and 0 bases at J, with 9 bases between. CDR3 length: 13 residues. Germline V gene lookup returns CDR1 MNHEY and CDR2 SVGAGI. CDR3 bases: TGTGCCAGCAGAAGGGGCGACTCCTACGAGCAGTACTTC. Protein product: CASRRGDSYEQYF.

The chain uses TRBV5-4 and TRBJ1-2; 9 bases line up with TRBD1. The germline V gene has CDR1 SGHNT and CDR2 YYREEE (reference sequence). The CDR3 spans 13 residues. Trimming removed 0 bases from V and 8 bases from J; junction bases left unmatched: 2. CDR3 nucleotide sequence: TGTGCCAGCAGCTTGGACAGGGGGCAGGGCTACACCTTC. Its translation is CASSLDRGQGYTF.

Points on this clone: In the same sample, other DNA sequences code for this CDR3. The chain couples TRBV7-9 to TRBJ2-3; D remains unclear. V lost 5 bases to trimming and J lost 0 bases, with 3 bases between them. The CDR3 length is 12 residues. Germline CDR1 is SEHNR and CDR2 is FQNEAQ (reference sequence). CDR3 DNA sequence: TGTGCCAGCAGCCTCAGCACAGATACGCAGTATTTT. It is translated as CASSLSTDTQYF.

The CDR3 reads CASSSAGSNTGELFF. The CDR3 region has the DNA TGTGCCAGCAGTTCGGCGGGGTCGAACACCGGGGAGCTGTTTTTT. The chain uses TRBV6-5 and TRBJ2-2; D might be TRBD2 (6 bases). There are 15 residues in the CDR3. CDR1 and CDR2 (germline): MNHEY, SVGAGI. The V end lost 4 bases, the J end lost 0 bases, and 9 bases lay between the germline ends.

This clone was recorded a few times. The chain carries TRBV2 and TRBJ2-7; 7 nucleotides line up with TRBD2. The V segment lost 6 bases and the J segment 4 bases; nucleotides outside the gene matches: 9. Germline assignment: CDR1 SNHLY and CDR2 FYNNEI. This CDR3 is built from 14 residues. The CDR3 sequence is CASRESGIDYEQYF. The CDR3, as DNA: TGTGCCAGCAGAGAGAGCGGGATAGATTACGAGCAGTACTTC.

The CDR3 DNA reads TGTGCCAGCAGTTTTCGGGGGACTCAGCCCCAGCATTTT. It is translated as CASSFRGTQPQHF. The chain combines TRBV28 with TRBJ1-5; D is possibly TRBD1 (5 bases). The CDR3 consists of 13 residues. The germline V gene has CDR1 MDHEN and CDR2 SYDVKM. V lost 3 bases, J lost 6 bases, and 9 bases lay in between.

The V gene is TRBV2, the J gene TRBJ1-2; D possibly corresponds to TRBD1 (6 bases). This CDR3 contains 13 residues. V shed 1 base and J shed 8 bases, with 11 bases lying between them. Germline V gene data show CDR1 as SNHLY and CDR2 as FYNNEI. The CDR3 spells CASSEEQGQGYTF. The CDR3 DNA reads TGTGCCAGCAGTGAAGAACAGGGCCAGGGCTACACCTTC.

CDR3 sequence (DNA): TGTGCCAGCAGTGTCTCCAGGGGTTCAGTCGAGCAGTACTTC. It encodes CASSVSRGSVEQYF. The chain uses TRBV6-1 and TRBJ2-7, with TRBD1 as a possible D gene (6 bases). Germline V CDR1 and CDR2: MNHNS, SASEGT. The CDR3 extends over 14 amino acids. Trimming left V 4 bases short and J 6 bases short, with 16 bases between.

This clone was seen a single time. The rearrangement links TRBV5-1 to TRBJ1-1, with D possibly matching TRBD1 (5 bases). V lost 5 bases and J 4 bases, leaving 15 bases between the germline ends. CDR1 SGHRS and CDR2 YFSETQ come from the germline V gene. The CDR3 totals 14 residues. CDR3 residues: CASSWQGRGTEAFF. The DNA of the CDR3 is TGCGCCAGCAGTTGGCAGGGTCGAGGCACTGAAGCTTTCTTT.